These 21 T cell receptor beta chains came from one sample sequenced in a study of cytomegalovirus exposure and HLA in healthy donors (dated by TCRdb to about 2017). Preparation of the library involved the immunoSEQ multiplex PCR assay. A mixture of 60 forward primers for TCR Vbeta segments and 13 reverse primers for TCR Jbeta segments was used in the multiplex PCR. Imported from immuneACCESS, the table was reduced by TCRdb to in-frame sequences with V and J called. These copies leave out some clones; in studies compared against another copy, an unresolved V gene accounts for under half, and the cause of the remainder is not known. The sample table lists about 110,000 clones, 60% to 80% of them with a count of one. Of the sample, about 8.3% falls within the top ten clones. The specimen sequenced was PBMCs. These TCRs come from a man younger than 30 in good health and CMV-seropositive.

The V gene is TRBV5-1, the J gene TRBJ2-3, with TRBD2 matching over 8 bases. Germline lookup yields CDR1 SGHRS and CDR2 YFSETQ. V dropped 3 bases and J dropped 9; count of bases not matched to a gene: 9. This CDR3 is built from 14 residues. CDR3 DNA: TGCGCCAGCAGCTGGGGACTAGGAGGAAGGACGCAGTATTTT. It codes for CASSWGLGGRTQYF.

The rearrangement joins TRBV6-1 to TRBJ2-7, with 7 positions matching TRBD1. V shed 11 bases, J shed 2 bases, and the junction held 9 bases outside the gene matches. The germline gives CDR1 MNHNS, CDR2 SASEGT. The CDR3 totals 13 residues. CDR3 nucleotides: TGTGCCTCCGAGGGGGCCTTGACCTACGAGCAGTACTTC. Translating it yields CASEGALTYEQYF.

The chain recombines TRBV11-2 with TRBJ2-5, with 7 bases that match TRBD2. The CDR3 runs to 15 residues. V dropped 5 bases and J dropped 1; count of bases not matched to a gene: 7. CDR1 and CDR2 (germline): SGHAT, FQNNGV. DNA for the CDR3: TGTGCCAGCAGCGTGGGGACTACGACCCAAGAGACCCAGTACTTC. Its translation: CASSVGTTTQETQYF.

CDR3 DNA sequence: TGTGCCAGCAGTTTTCCTCGTTGGACAGGGGACTTAGAAGCTTTCTTT. Residues: CASSFPRWTGDLEAFF. The chain is built from TRBV28 and TRBJ1-1; 9 bases match TRBD1. V was clipped by 3 bases and J by 8 bases; unmatched bases: 13. The CDR3 sequence is 16 residues long. Germline assignment: CDR1 MDHEN and CDR2 SYDVKM. Filled out from reference TRBV28 and TRBJ1-1, the complete variable domain reads DVKVTQSSRYLVKRTGEKVFLECVQDMDHENMFWYRQDPGLGLRLIYFSYDVKMKEKGDIPEGYSVSREKKERFSLILESASTNQTSMYLCASSFPRWTGDLEAFFGQGTRLTVV.

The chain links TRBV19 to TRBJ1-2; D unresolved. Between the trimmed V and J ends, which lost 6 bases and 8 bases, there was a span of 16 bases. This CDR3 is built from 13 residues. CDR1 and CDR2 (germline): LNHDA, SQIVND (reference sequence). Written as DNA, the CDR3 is TGTGCCAGTAGGACGGGTTTGAAGCGCGGCTACACCTTC. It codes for CASRTGLKRGYTF.

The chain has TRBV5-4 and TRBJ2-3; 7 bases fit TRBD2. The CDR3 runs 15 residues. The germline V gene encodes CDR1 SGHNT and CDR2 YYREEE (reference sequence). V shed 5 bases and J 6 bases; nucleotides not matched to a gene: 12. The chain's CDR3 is CASRWGGQGEDTQYF. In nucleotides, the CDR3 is TGTGCCAGCAGATGGGGGGGTCAAGGGGAGGATACGCAGTATTTT.

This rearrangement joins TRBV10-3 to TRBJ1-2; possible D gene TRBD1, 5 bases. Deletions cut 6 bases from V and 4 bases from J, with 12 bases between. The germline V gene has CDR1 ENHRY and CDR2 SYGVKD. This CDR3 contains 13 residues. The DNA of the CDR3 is TGTGCCATCAGGGGTGACAGCCTCTATGGCTACACCTTC. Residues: CAIRGDSLYGYTF.

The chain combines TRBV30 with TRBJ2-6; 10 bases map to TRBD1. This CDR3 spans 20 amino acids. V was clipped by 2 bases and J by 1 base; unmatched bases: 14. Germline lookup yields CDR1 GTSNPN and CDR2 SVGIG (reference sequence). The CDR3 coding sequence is TGTGCCTGGAGTACCCTGCTGTTGGCGGGACAGGGGTCTGGGGCCAACGTCCTGACTTTC. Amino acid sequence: CAWSTLLLAGQGSGANVLTF. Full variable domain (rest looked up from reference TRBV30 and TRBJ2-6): SQTIHQWPATLVQPVGSPLSLECTVEGTSNPNLYWYRQAAGRGLQLLFYSVGIGQISSEVPQNLSASRPQDRQFILSSKKLLLSDSGFYLCAWSTLLLAGQGSGANVLTFGAGSRLTVL.

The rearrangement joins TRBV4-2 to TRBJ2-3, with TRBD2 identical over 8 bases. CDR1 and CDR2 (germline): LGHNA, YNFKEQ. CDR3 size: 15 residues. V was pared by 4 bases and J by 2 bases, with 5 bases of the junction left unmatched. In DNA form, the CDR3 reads TGTGCCAGCAGCCCCGGGGGGGCGAACACAGATACGCAGTATTTT. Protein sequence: CASSPGGANTDTQYF.

Written as DNA, the CDR3 is TGTGCCAGCAGAGAAACCGAAGGGAGCCAAAACACCATATATTTT. Residues: CASRETEGSQNTIYF. V is TRBV2 and J is TRBJ1-3; D remains ambiguous. Between the trimmed V and J ends, which lost 6 bases and 6 bases, there was a span of 18 bases. This CDR3 has 15 residues. CDR1 and CDR2 (germline): SNHLY, FYNNEI.

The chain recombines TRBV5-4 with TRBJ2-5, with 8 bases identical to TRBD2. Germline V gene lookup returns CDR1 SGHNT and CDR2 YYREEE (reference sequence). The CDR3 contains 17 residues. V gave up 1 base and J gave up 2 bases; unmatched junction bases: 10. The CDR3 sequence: CASSLLGSGEEQETQYF. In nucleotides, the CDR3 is TGTGCCAGCAGCTTGCTAGGTAGCGGGGAAGAGCAAGAGACCCAGTACTTC. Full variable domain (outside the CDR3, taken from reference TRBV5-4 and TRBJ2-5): ETGVTQSPTHLIKTRGQQVTLRCSSQSGHNTVSWYQQALGQGPQFIFQYYREEENGRGNFPPRFSGLQFPNYSSELNVNALELDDSALYLCASSLLGSGEEQETQYFGPGTRLLVL.

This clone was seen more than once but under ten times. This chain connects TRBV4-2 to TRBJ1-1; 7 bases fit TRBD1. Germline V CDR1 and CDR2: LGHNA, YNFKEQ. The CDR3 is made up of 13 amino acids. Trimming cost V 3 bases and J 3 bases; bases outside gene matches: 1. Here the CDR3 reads CASSQDRYTEAFF. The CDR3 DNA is TGTGCCAGCAGCCAGGACAGGTACACTGAAGCTTTCTTT.

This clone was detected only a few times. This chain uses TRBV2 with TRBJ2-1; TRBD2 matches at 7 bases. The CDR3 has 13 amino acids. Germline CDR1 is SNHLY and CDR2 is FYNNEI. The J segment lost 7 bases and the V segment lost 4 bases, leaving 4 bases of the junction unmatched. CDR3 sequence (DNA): TGTGCCAGCAGTGGGGGGGGTTGGAATGAGCAGTTCTTC. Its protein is CASSGGGWNEQFF.

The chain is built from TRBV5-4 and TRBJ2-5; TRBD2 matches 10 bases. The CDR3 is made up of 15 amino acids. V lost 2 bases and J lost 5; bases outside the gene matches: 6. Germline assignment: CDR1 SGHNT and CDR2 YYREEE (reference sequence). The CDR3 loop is CASSLTTSGSETQYF. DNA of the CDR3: TGTGCCAGCAGCTTAACGACTAGCGGGTCGGAGACCCAGTACTTC. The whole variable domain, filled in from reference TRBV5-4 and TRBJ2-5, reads ETGVTQSPTHLIKTRGQQVTLRCSSQSGHNTVSWYQQALGQGPQFIFQYYREEENGRGNFPPRFSGLQFPNYSSELNVNALELDDSALYLCASSLTTSGSETQYFGPGTRLLVL.

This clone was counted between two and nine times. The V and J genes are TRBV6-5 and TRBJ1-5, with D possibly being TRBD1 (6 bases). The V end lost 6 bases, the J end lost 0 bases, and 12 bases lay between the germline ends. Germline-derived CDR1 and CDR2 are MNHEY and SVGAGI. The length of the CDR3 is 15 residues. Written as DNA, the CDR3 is TGTGCCAGCAGATTCGGACAGTATAGCAATCAGCCCCAGCATTTT. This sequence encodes CASRFGQYSNQPQHF.

CDR3 DNA: TGTGCCAGCAGCGAGGACAGCAGATATAATTCACCCCTCCACTTT. It codes for CASSEDSRYNSPLHF. The chain is built from TRBV5-6 and TRBJ1-6; possible D gene TRBD1, 6 bases. Trimming removed 4 bases from V and 4 bases from J, with 12 bases in between. Looked up from germline, CDR1 is SGHDT and CDR2 is YYEEEE. The length of the CDR3 is 15 residues.

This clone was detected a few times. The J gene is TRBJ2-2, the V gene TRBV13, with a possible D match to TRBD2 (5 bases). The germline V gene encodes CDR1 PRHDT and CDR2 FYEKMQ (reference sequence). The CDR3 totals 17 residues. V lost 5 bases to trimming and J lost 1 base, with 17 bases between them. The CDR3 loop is CASSERAALGNTGELFF. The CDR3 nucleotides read TGTGCCAGCAGCGAGAGGGCAGCCCTTGGGAACACCGGGGAGCTGTTTTTT.

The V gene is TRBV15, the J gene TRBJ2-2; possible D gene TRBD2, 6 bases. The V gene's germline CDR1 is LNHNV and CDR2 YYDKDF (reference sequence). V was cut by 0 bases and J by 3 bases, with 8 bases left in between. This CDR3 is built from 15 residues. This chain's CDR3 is CATSREGEDTGELFF. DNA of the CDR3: TGTGCCACCAGCAGAGAGGGGGAGGACACCGGGGAGCTGTTTTTT.

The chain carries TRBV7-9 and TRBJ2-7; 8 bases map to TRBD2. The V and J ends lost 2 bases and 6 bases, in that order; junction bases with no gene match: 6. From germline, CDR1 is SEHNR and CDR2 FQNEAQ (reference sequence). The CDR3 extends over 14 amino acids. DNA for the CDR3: TGTGCCAGCAGCTTAAAGGGACTAGATGGCGAGCAGTACGTC. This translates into CASSLKGLDGEQYV.

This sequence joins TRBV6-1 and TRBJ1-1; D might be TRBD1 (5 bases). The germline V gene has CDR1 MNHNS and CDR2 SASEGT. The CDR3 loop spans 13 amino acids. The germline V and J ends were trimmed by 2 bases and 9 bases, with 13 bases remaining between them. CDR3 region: CASSENLGGKAFF. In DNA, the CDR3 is TGTGCCAGCAGTGAAAATCTGGGGGGAAAAGCTTTCTTT.

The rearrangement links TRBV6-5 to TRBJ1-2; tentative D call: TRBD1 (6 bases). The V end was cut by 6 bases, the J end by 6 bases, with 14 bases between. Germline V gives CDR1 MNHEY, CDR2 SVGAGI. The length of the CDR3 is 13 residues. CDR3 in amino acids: CASRRQVRDGYTF. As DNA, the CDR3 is TGTGCCAGCAGGCGACAGGTTCGAGATGGCTACACCTTC.